This TCR beta chain was recorded in a study of OX40 agonist ivuxolimab in advanced cancers. Overall study context: Participants could have had prior anti-PD-1, anti-PD-L1 or anti-CTLA-4 therapy, and approximately 37% had some.

Germline values: CDR1 MNHNS, CDR2 SASEGT. The CDR3 has 15 amino acids. The data were produced by immunoSEQ multiplex PCR, yet TCRdb's version contains in-frame clones alone and is incomplete. Of some 39,000 clones listed, 70% to 90% are singletons. The chain links TRBV6-1 to TRBJ2-5, with unresolved D. Matching the DNA end better, TRBJ2-7 makes the J call doubtful. The sequence came from an adult with an advanced solid tumor such as melanoma, head and neck, liver or kidney cancer. The sample in question was CD4+ or CD8+ T cells sorted from blood, obtained in a trial of the OX40 agonist ivuxolimab. Written as DNA, the CDR3 is TGTGCCAGCAGTGAAGCCCTTGTGGTGGCCTACGAGCAGTACTTC. Translation: CASSEALVVAYEQYF.